This T cell receptor beta chain was captured in a study of control samples from healthy donors and cancer patients. Germline V CDR1 and CDR2: MDHEN, SYDVKM. CDR3 length equals 11 residues. The trim removed 6 bases at V and 8 bases at J, leaving 3 bases unmatched. Profiling relied on immunoSEQ multiplex PCR, and the TCRdb table lists in-frame clones only, not all of them. The sample yields over 150,000 clones, around 94% seen once. The chain combines TRBV28 with TRBJ1-1; 7 nucleotides align to TRBD1. The clonotype was recovered from a woman between 18 and 30 years old in good health. Source material: blood. The CDR3 loop reads CASRTTGEAFF. The CDR3 bases are TGTGCCAGCAGGACGACAGGGGAAGCTTTCTTT.